One sample yielded the 6 T cell receptor beta chains listed below, sequenced in a study of shared clonotypes between healthy human individuals. Assay used: immunoSEQ multiplex PCR; TCRdb lists only in-frame clones, some missing. This sample has 2 million to 2.5 million clones, with almost 96% found just once. Material for sequencing was naive CD4+ T cells sorted from blood. Noted subset: CD45RA+ positively selected. The receptors were sampled from a man between 18 and 35 years old in good health.

The chain has TRBV19 and TRBJ1-1; D is possibly TRBD1 (5 bases). The V and J ends lost 8 bases and 2 bases respectively, with 18 bases between them. This CDR3 spans 15 amino acids. The germline V gene encodes CDR1 LNHDA and CDR2 SQIVND (reference sequence). This chain's CDR3 is CASGVERGRNTEAFF. For the CDR3, the DNA is TGTGCCAGTGGCGTGGAAAGGGGACGAAACACTGAAGCTTTCTTT.

Comment on this clone: The identical CDR3 is also encoded by other nucleotide sequences in the sample. V and J are TRBV6-1 and TRBJ2-7; 12 nucleotides agree with TRBD1. Germline V gene lookup returns CDR1 MNHNS and CDR2 SASEGT. This CDR3 is built from 14 residues. J was trimmed by 2 bases and V by 6 bases; bases with no gene match: 2. CDR3 in amino acids: CASRGQGAAYEQYF. DNA for the CDR3: TGTGCCAGCAGGGGACAGGGGGCCGCCTACGAGCAGTACTTC.

This clone was detected a few times. The chain has TRBV29-1 and TRBJ2-2; D is ambiguous. Germline assignment: CDR1 SQVTM and CDR2 ANQGSEA. Trimming left V 4 bases short and J 1 base short, with 7 bases between. The CDR3 is 13 residues long. CDR3 sequence reads: CSVGPQNTGELFF. The CDR3, as DNA: TGCAGCGTTGGTCCACAGAACACCGGGGAGCTGTTTTTT.

Concerning this clone: Distinct nucleotide sequences in the sample also encode this CDR3. The genes are TRBV19 and TRBJ1-5; 8 nucleotides match TRBD1. The CDR3 length is 13 residues. The V segment lost 4 bases and the J segment 4 bases; nucleotides outside the gene matches: 0. Germline CDR1 reads LNHDA; CDR2 reads SQIVND (reference sequence). CDR3 residues: CASSRDRNQPQHF. The CDR3 DNA reads TGTGCCAGTAGTAGGGACAGGAATCAGCCCCAGCATTTT.

The CDR3 nucleotides read TGTGCCAGTCGTATCTTCGTGAACACCGGGGAGCTGTTTTTT. As protein: CASRIFVNTGELFF. This sequence joins TRBV6-1 and TRBJ2-2; D remains ambiguous. The germline gives CDR1 MNHNS, CDR2 SASEGT. V was trimmed by 9 bases and J by 1 base, leaving 12 bases between them. The CDR3 runs 14 residues.

The sample holds one count of this clone. This sequence joins TRBV5-4 and TRBJ1-4; TRBD1 matches 8 bases. Germline trimming cut 5 bases from V and 6 bases from J; bases unmatched to any gene: 6. CDR3 length equals 14 residues. Germline CDR1 reads SGHNT; CDR2 reads YYREEE (reference sequence). Here the CDR3 DNA reads TGTGCCAGCAGAAAAGACAGGGGCGATGAAAAACTGTTTTTT. This translates into CASRKDRGDEKLFF.